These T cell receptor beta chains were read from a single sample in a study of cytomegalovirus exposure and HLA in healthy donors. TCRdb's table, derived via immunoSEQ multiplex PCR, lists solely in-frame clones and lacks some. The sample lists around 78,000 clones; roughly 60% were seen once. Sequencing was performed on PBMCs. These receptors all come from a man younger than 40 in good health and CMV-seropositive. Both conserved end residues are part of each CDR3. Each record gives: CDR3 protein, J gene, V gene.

CDR3aa: CASSVEGQGYTEAFF; j_gene: TRBJ1-1; v_gene: TRBV9
CDR3aa: CASSVGRARETQYF; j_gene: TRBJ2-5; v_gene: TRBV9
CDR3aa: CASSPGGDANYGYTF; j_gene: TRBJ1-2; v_gene: TRBV7-9
CDR3aa: CASSGGLSSYNEQFF; j_gene: TRBJ2-1; v_gene: TRBV5-4
CDR3aa: CASSRPGSYNEQFF; j_gene: TRBJ2-1; v_gene: TRBV5-1
CDR3aa: CATPTGGNGQFF; j_gene: TRBJ2-1; v_gene: TRBV2
CDR3aa: CSAQQFSYNEQFF; j_gene: TRBJ2-1; v_gene: TRBV29-1
CDR3aa: CASSIMGGGFNEQFF; j_gene: TRBJ2-1; v_gene: TRBV19
CDR3aa: CASSLGSGKATNEKLFF; j_gene: TRBJ1-4; v_gene: TRBV7-9
CDR3aa: CASSPLAAPTDTQYF; j_gene: TRBJ2-3; v_gene: TRBV18
CDR3aa: CASSAVNTEAFF; j_gene: TRBJ1-1; v_gene: TRBV6-5
CDR3aa: CASSDEGVAPLHF; j_gene: TRBJ1-6; v_gene: TRBV2
CDR3aa: CASSQARQGGGYTF; j_gene: TRBJ1-2; v_gene: TRBV14
CDR3aa: CASGLVHAGQVSSYNEQFF; j_gene: TRBJ2-1; v_gene: TRBV12-5
CDR3aa: CASSYRGLGYTF; j_gene: TRBJ1-2; v_gene: TRBV6-5
CDR3aa: CASSPPKGQGAYEQYF; j_gene: TRBJ2-7; v_gene: TRBV18
CDR3aa: CASSLVGQGETQYF; j_gene: TRBJ2-5; v_gene: TRBV7-3
CDR3aa: CATSPPPRHISSTDTQYF; j_gene: TRBJ2-3; v_gene: TRBV15
CDR3aa: CASRRQQASQETQYF; j_gene: TRBJ2-5; v_gene: TRBV28
CDR3aa: CASKTSGGTDTQYF; j_gene: TRBJ2-3; v_gene: TRBV6-5
CDR3aa: CASSFGGDQPQHF; j_gene: TRBJ1-5; v_gene: TRBV5-1
CDR3aa: CASTPGHRKNSGNTIYF; j_gene: TRBJ1-3; v_gene: TRBV28
CDR3aa: CASSYSGTGKGETQYF; j_gene: TRBJ2-5; v_gene: TRBV6-5
CDR3aa: CASREDGYTDTQYF; j_gene: TRBJ2-3; v_gene: TRBV6-6
CDR3aa: CASSGLAGDETQYF; j_gene: TRBJ2-5; v_gene: TRBV2
CDR3aa: CAISYDTGYHEQYF; j_gene: TRBJ2-7; v_gene: TRBV10-3
CDR3aa: CASSRGGEGYEQYF; j_gene: TRBJ2-7; v_gene: TRBV6-6
CDR3aa: CASSLKPGGSSNQPQHF; j_gene: TRBJ1-5; v_gene: TRBV4-2
CDR3aa: CASSPLLGGGLGLGDEQFF; j_gene: TRBJ2-1; v_gene: TRBV4-1
CDR3aa: CASSLQGAEAFF; j_gene: TRBJ1-1; v_gene: TRBV18
CDR3aa: CASSDGTGAFLAGYTF; j_gene: TRBJ1-2; v_gene: TRBV27
CDR3aa: CASSDRGAQPQHF; j_gene: TRBJ1-5; v_gene: TRBV25-1
CDR3aa: CASSELRRGRLYEQYF; j_gene: TRBJ2-7; v_gene: TRBV6-1
CDR3aa: CASSFAGRPESDEQYF; j_gene: TRBJ2-7; v_gene: TRBV5-4
CDR3aa: CAWRQGGLDTQYF; j_gene: TRBJ2-3; v_gene: TRBV30
CDR3aa: CASSEAQGYGYTF; j_gene: TRBJ1-2; v_gene: TRBV2
CDR3aa: CASSQGDGTDTQYF; j_gene: TRBJ2-3; v_gene: TRBV4-1
CDR3aa: CAWAPRGSYNSPLHF; j_gene: TRBJ1-6; v_gene: TRBV30
CDR3aa: CASSLGQLEKLFF; j_gene: TRBJ1-4; v_gene: TRBV28
CDR3aa: CASSSRDSASEQYF; j_gene: TRBJ2-7; v_gene: TRBV13
CDR3aa: CASSLGDRAGGYTF; j_gene: TRBJ1-2; v_gene: TRBV5-1
CDR3aa: CASSLWDFGYEQYF; j_gene: TRBJ2-7; v_gene: TRBV28
CDR3aa: CASSPRSGATDTQYF; j_gene: TRBJ2-3; v_gene: TRBV2
CDR3aa: CASSNRFPMNTEAFF; j_gene: TRBJ1-1; v_gene: TRBV27
CDR3aa: CASSLQGPDTQYF; j_gene: TRBJ2-3; v_gene: TRBV5-1
CDR3aa: CASSLVGGETDTQYF; j_gene: TRBJ2-3; v_gene: TRBV7-2
CDR3aa: CASSQPLDTTVAGGYTF; j_gene: TRBJ1-2; v_gene: TRBV4-1
CDR3aa: CASSLARPPGRETQYF; j_gene: TRBJ2-5; v_gene: TRBV11-3
CDR3aa: CASSLDTEETQYF; j_gene: TRBJ2-5; v_gene: TRBV5-4
CDR3aa: CASSPGTSANNEQFF; j_gene: TRBJ2-1; v_gene: TRBV6-5
CDR3aa: CKGQGANNEQFF; j_gene: TRBJ2-1; v_gene: TRBV19
CDR3aa: CSVSWRGGVKETQYF; j_gene: TRBJ2-5; v_gene: TRBV29-1
CDR3aa: CASSLITQGVMPQHF; j_gene: TRBJ1-5; v_gene: TRBV28
CDR3aa: CTSSQDPRRLSEQYF; j_gene: NA; v_gene: TRBV1
CDR3aa: CASSLDPGQRNTIYF; j_gene: TRBJ1-3; v_gene: TRBV5-1
CDR3aa: CASSSSSTSYEQYF; j_gene: TRBJ2-7; v_gene: TRBV7-9
CDR3aa: CASTPSANTGELFF; j_gene: TRBJ2-2; v_gene: TRBV6-5
CDR3aa: CASRRQGSTDTQYF; j_gene: TRBJ2-3; v_gene: TRBV27
CDR3aa: CASSLGVTGWEAFF; j_gene: TRBJ1-1; v_gene: TRBV5-1
CDR3aa: CASSPGTVNEKLFF; j_gene: TRBJ1-4; v_gene: TRBV5-1